This T cell receptor (beta chain) was sequenced in a study of T-cell memory formation after mild COVID-19. Study-wide background: TCR clusters mostly belonged to single donors. Whole-study results and caveats: From day 15 to 85, contracting clones were balanced between CD4 and CD8, whereas later expanders leaned toward CD4+.

This clonotype was seen only a few times. As yet, its antigen is unknown. V was pared by 5 bases and J by 4 bases, with 2 bases of the junction left unmatched. The CDR3 totals 14 residues. The germline V gene has CDR1 MNHEY and CDR2 SVGEGT. From 5'RACE with constant-segment primers came TCR alpha and TCR beta cDNA libraries that carried sample barcodes and UMIs. TCRdb itself ran the 5' RACE reads through MiXCR, one entry per CDR3 protein. The sample comprises around 250,000 distinct CDR3 sequences, roughly 10% of which are singletons, and roughly a fifth rests with the top ten. This chain links TRBV6-2 or TRBV6-3 with TRBJ2-1, with 10 bases lining up with TRBD1. The sequenced sample was PBMCs or a T cell subset sorted from them (not recorded which). This receptor was taken from a man aged 18 to 35 who had mild COVID-19 (a few samples of this study predate the infection). Cell type and time point are not known. The CDR3 DNA reads TGTGCCAGCAGTAGACAGGGGGCTTACAATGAGCAGTTCTTC. This translates into CASSRQGAYNEQFF.